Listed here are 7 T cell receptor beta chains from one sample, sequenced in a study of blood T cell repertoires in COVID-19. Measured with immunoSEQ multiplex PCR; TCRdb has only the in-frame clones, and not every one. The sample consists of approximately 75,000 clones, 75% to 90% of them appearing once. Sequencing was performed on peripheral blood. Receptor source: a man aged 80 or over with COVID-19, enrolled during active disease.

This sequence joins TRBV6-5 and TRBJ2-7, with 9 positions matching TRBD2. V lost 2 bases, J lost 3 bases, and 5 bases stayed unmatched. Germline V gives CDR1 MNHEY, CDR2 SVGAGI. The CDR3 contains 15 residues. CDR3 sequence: CASSYERGAVYEQYF. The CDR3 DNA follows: TGTGCCAGCAGTTACGAGCGGGGGGCTGTCTACGAGCAGTACTTC.

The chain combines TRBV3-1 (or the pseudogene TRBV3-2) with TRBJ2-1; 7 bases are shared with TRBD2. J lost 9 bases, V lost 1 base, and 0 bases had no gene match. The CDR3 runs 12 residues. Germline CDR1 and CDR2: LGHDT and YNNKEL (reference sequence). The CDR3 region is CASSQAGGEQFF. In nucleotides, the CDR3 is TGTGCCAGCAGCCAAGCGGGGGGTGAGCAGTTCTTC.

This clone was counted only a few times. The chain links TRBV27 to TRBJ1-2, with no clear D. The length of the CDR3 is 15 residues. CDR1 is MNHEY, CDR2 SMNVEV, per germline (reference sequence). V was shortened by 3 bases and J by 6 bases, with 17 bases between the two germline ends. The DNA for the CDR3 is TGTGCCAGCAGTTTTAATTATCGGGTCGACGATGGCTACACCTTC. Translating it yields CASSFNYRVDDGYTF.

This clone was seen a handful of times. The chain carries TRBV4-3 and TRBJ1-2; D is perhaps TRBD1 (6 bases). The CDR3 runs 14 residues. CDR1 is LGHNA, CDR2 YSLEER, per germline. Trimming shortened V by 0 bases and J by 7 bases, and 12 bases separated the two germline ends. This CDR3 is CASSQDGGFGGYTF. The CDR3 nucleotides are TGCGCCAGCAGCCAAGATGGGGGCTTCGGTGGCTACACCTTC.

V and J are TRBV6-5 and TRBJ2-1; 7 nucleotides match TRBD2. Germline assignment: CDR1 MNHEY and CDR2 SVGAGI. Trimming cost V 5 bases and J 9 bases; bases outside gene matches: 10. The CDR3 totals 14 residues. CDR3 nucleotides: TGTGCCAGCAGTCCAGCGGGACTTTACCCTGAGCAGTTCTTC. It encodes CASSPAGLYPEQFF.

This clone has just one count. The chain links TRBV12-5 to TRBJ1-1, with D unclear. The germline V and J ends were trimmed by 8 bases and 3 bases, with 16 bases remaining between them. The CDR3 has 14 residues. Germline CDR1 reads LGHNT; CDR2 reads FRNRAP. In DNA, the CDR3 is TGTGCTAGTAAACACCCCCCTCAGGACACTGAAGCTTTCTTT. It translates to CASKHPPQDTEAFF.

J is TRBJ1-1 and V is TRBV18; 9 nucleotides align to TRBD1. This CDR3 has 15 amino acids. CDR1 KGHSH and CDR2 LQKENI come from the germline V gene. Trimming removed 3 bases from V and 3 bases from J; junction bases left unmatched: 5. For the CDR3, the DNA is TGTGCCAGCTCACCCGGGACAGGGCTGGACACTGAAGCTTTCTTT. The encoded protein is CASSPGTGLDTEAFF.